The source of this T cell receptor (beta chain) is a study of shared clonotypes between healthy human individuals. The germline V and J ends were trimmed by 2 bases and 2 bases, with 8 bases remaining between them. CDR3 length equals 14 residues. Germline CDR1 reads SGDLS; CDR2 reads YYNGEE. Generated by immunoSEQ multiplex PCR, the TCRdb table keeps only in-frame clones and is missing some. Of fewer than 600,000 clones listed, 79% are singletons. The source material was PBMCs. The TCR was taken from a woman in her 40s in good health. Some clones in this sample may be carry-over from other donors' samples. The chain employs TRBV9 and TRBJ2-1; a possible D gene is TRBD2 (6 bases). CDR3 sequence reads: CASSVWGAYNEQFF. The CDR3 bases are TGTGCCAGCAGCGTGTGGGGGGCCTACAATGAGCAGTTCTTC. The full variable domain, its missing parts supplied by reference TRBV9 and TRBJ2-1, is DSGVTQTPKHLITATGQRVTLRCSPRSGDLSVYWYQQSLDQGLQFLIQYYNGEERAKGNILERFSAQQFPDLHSELNLSSLELGDSALYFCASSVWGAYNEQFFGPGTRLTVL.